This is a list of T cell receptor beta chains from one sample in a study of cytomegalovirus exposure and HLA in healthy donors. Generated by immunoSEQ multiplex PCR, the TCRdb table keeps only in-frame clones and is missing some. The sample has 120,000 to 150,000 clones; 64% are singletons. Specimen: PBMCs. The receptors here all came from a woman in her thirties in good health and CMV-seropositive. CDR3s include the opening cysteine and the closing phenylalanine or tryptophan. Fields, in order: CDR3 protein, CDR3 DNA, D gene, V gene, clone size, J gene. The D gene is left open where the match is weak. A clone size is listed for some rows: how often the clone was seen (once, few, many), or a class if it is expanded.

CDR3: CASSGGQGRGVVPEAFF; DNA: TGTGCCAGCAGCGGGGGACAGGGGCGGGGTGTTGTCCCTGAAGCTTTCTTT; D: TRBD1; V: TRBV5-4; size: NA; J: TRBJ1-1
CDR3: CASSFSRGGYEQYF; DNA: TGTGCCAGCAGCTTCTCCCGGGGGGGGTACGAGCAGTACTTC; D: TRBD2; V: TRBV7-2; size: NA; J: TRBJ2-7
CDR3: CASSIGGSLAEAFF; DNA: TGTGCCAGTAGTATCGGGGGGTCTCTCGCTGAAGCTTTCTTT; D: NA; V: TRBV19; size: few; J: TRBJ1-1
CDR3: CASSPGRGGVETQYF; DNA: TGTGCCAGCAGCCCCGGGAGGGGAGGGGTGGAGACCCAGTACTTC; D: TRBD2; V: TRBV11-3; size: NA; J: TRBJ2-5
CDR3: CASSLVLSGTNTEAFF; DNA: TGCGCCAGCAGCTTGGTTTTGTCCGGGACAAACACTGAAGCTTTCTTT; D: NA; V: TRBV5-1; size: NA; J: TRBJ1-1
CDR3: CASSPAAGGYTF; DNA: TGTGCCAGCAGCCCAGCGGCAGGAGGCTACACCTTC; D: NA; V: TRBV5-4; size: NA; J: TRBJ1-2
CDR3: CASSMANQPQHF; DNA: TGTGCCAGTAGTATGGCCAATCAGCCCCAGCATTTT; D: NA; V: TRBV19; size: NA; J: TRBJ1-5
CDR3: CASSRTSTYNEQFF; DNA: TGCGCCAGCAGCAGGACTAGCACCTACAATGAGCAGTTCTTC; D: TRBD2; V: TRBV5-1; size: NA; J: TRBJ2-1
CDR3: CASSQGLEGDEQYF; DNA: TGTGCCAGCAGCCAAGGGCTCGAGGGGGACGAGCAGTACTTC; D: NA; V: TRBV4-2; size: NA; J: TRBJ2-7
CDR3: CAWSDTSYYGYTF; DNA: TGTGCCTGGAGTGATACAAGTTACTATGGCTACACCTTC; D: NA; V: TRBV30; size: NA; J: TRBJ1-2
CDR3: CASSQESLGTEAFF; DNA: TGTGCCAGCAGCCAAGAATCCCTCGGGACTGAAGCTTTCTTT; D: NA; V: TRBV4-2; size: NA; J: TRBJ1-1
CDR3: CAWNSLAVTDTQYF; DNA: TGTGCCTGGAATTCCCTAGCGGTCACAGATACGCAGTATTTT; D: TRBD2; V: TRBV30; size: NA; J: TRBJ2-3
CDR3: CAWSKQGGLTEAFF; DNA: TGTGCCTGGAGTAAACAGGGGGGATTAACTGAAGCTTTCTTT; D: TRBD1; V: TRBV30; size: NA; J: TRBJ1-1
CDR3: CASSSTGGTGELFF; DNA: TGTGCCAGCAGTTCCACAGGGGGTACCGGGGAGCTGTTTTTT; D: TRBD1; V: TRBV2; size: NA; J: TRBJ2-2
CDR3: CASSVASGYTQYF; DNA: TGTGCCAGCAGCGTGGCTAGCGGGTATACGCAGTATTTT; D: TRBD2; V: TRBV9; size: NA; J: TRBJ2-3
CDR3: CASSQEARGYGYTF; DNA: TGCGCCAGCAGCCAAGAGGCCCGTGGCTATGGCTACACCTTC; D: NA; V: TRBV4-1; size: NA; J: TRBJ1-2
CDR3: CASSLNGDTEAFF; DNA: TGCGCCAGCAGCTTGAACGGGGACACTGAAGCTTTCTTT; D: NA; V: TRBV5-1; size: NA; J: TRBJ1-1
CDR3: CASSLEGGRTSEAFF; DNA: TGTGCCAGCAGCTTAGAGGGGGGGAGAACTTCTGAAGCTTTCTTT; D: NA; V: TRBV13; size: few; J: TRBJ1-1
CDR3: CSAREEETQYF; DNA: TGCAGTGCTAGGGAGGAAGAGACCCAGTACTTC; D: NA; V: TRBV20-1; size: NA; J: TRBJ2-5
CDR3: CASSDAVNTGELFF; DNA: TGTGCCAGCAGTGATGCGGTTAACACCGGGGAGCTGTTTTTT; D: NA; V: TRBV2; size: NA; J: TRBJ2-2
CDR3: CASSHDLGTTSYEQYF; DNA: TGTGCCAGCAGCCACGATCTAGGGACAACCTCCTACGAGCAGTACTTC; D: NA; V: TRBV7-9; size: NA; J: TRBJ2-7
CDR3: CASISRTGDEKLFF; DNA: TGTGCCAGCATCTCGAGGACAGGGGATGAAAAACTGTTTTTT; D: TRBD1; V: TRBV7-4; size: NA; J: TRBJ1-4
CDR3: CASRSVSRVSTDTQYF; DNA: TGTGCCAGCAGGAGCGTGAGTCGAGTTTCCACAGATACGCAGTATTTT; D: NA; V: TRBV6-6; size: once; J: TRBJ2-3
CDR3: CASSFTPENEKLFF; DNA: TGTGCCAGCTCCTTCACTCCGGAGAATGAAAAACTGTTTTTT; D: NA; V: TRBV18; size: NA; J: TRBJ1-4
CDR3: CAWSSKGTNEKLFF; DNA: TGTGCCTGGAGCAGCAAGGGGACTAATGAAAAACTGTTTTTT; D: NA; V: TRBV30; size: NA; J: TRBJ1-4
CDR3: CASSLGAGAANYGYTF; DNA: TGTGCTAGCAGCTTAGGGGCAGGGGCCGCTAACTATGGCTACACCTTC; D: NA; V: TRBV7-7; size: NA; J: TRBJ1-2
CDR3: CATSRVAGVTDTQYF; DNA: TGTGCCACCAGCAGAGTAGCGGGAGTCACAGATACGCAGTATTTT; D: TRBD2; V: TRBV15; size: NA; J: TRBJ2-3
CDR3: CASSLRGNTEAFF; DNA: TGTGCCAGCAGCTTGAGGGGGAACACTGAAGCTTTCTTT; D: NA; V: TRBV5-4; size: NA; J: TRBJ1-1
CDR3: CASTPGGQPQHF; DNA: TGTGCCAGCACGCCAGGGGGTCAGCCCCAGCATTTT; D: TRBD1; V: TRBV6-6; size: NA; J: TRBJ1-5
CDR3: CASSKGQGGNQPQHF; DNA: TGTGCCAGCAGCAAGGGACAGGGGGGTAATCAGCCCCAGCATTTT; D: TRBD1; V: TRBV13; size: NA; J: TRBJ1-5
CDR3: CASSRDRGKETQYF; DNA: TGCGCCAGCAGCCGGGACAGGGGGAAGGAGACCCAGTACTTC; D: TRBD1; V: TRBV5-1; size: NA; J: TRBJ2-5
CDR3: CASSLELADNEQFF; DNA: TGCGCCAGCAGCTTGGAACTAGCGGACAATGAGCAGTTCTTC; D: TRBD2; V: TRBV5-1; size: NA; J: TRBJ2-1
CDR3: CAITSGQGTEAFF; DNA: TGTGCCATCACATCCGGACAGGGGACTGAAGCTTTCTTT; D: TRBD1; V: TRBV10-3; size: NA; J: TRBJ1-1
CDR3: CASMTGVRNEQFF; DNA: TGTGCCAGCATGACGGGAGTGAGGAATGAGCAGTTCTTC; D: NA; V: TRBV7-9; size: few; J: TRBJ2-1
CDR3: CASRGSGRAPTYEQYF; DNA: TGTGCCAGCAGGGGAAGCGGGAGGGCCCCCACCTACGAGCAGTACTTC; D: TRBD2; V: TRBV25-1; size: NA; J: TRBJ2-7
CDR3: CASSTILQGAGEKLFF; DNA: TGCGCCAGCAGCACCATTCTGCAGGGGGCGGGGGAAAAACTGTTTTTT; D: TRBD1; V: TRBV4-1; size: NA; J: TRBJ1-4
CDR3: CASSDWGGLDQPQHF; DNA: TGTGCCAGCAGTGATTGGGGAGGGTTGGATCAGCCCCAGCATTTT; D: NA; V: TRBV6-1; size: NA; J: TRBJ1-5
CDR3: CASSLTSGQAIYGYTF; DNA: TGCGCCAGCAGCTTGACCTCCGGACAGGCGATTTATGGCTACACCTTC; D: TRBD1; V: TRBV5-1; size: NA; J: TRBJ1-2
CDR3: CSVGDRATGELFF; DNA: TGCAGCGTCGGGGACAGGGCGACCGGGGAGCTGTTTTTT; D: TRBD1; V: TRBV29-1; size: NA; J: TRBJ2-2
CDR3: CASSIRQGANNEQFF; DNA: TGTGCCAGTAGTATCCGACAGGGGGCCAACAATGAGCAGTTCTTC; D: TRBD1; V: TRBV19; size: NA; J: TRBJ2-1
CDR3: CASSSVSYEQYF; DNA: TGTGCCAGCAGTTCGGTCTCCTACGAGCAGTACTTC; D: NA; V: TRBV7-9; size: once; J: TRBJ2-7
CDR3: CASSEEGQVRGTQYF; DNA: TGTGCCAGCAGTGAAGAGGGCCAGGTCAGGGGGACGCAGTATTTT; D: TRBD1; V: TRBV2; size: NA; J: TRBJ2-3
CDR3: CASSRQGYEQYF; DNA: TGTGCCAGCAGCAGGCAGGGTTACGAGCAGTACTTC; D: NA; V: TRBV11-3; size: NA; J: TRBJ2-7
CDR3: CASSFAGAQETQYF; DNA: TGTGCCAGCAGTTTCGCAGGGGCTCAAGAGACCCAGTACTTC; D: NA; V: TRBV28; size: NA; J: TRBJ2-5
CDR3: CATRRGRGGNTIYF; DNA: TGTGCCACCAGGAGAGGCAGGGGTGGAAACACCATATATTTT; D: NA; V: TRBV15; size: once; J: TRBJ1-3
CDR3: CSVELAAYEQYF; DNA: TGCAGCGTTGAGCTAGCGGCCTACGAGCAGTACTTC; D: TRBD2; V: TRBV29-1; size: NA; J: TRBJ2-7
CDR3: CASSQELGGRQEQYF; DNA: TGTGCCAGCAGCCAAGAATTAGGCGGACGACAGGAGCAGTACTTC; D: NA; V: TRBV14; size: few; J: TRBJ2-7
CDR3: CASRPVGVPYGYTF; DNA: TGTGCCAGCAGACCCGTAGGGGTGCCCTATGGCTACACCTTC; D: NA; V: TRBV27; size: few; J: TRBJ1-2
CDR3: CSSSLGGTEAFF; DNA: TGTTCCAGCAGCTTAGGAGGCACTGAAGCTTTCTTT; D: NA; V: TRBV7-9; size: NA; J: TRBJ1-1
CDR3: CASSPRGQAPLPPLHF; DNA: TGTGCCAGCAGCCCACGCGGGCAGGCCCCCCTTCCACCCCTCCACTTT; D: NA; V: TRBV27; size: NA; J: TRBJ1-6